The clone carrying this T cell receptor beta chain was counted many times. One entry per CDR3 protein results from TCRdb running MiXCR on the 5' RACE reads. Of about 120,000 distinct CDR3 sequences listed, 3.2% are singletons. CDR3 length: 15 amino acids. Losses at the gene ends were 5 bases for V and 5 bases for J; bases not matched to a gene: 12. The germline CDR1 and CDR2 sequences are DFQATT and SNEGSKA (reference sequence). The data derive from a study of neurological immune-mediated disorders. 2 million unsorted PBMCs were stored in RNAlater at -80 °C before RNA extraction. The V and J genes are TRBV20-1 and TRBJ2-5, with TRBD2 matching 9 bases. The receptor was derived from a woman aged 25-40 years with multiple sclerosis. Sequenced sample: PBMCs. The CDR3 DNA sequence: TGCAGTGCTGTGCGGGGGGGACTTGTGAGGGAGACCCAGTACTTC. Amino acid sequence: CSAVRGGLVRETQYF.